This T cell receptor (beta chain) was documented in a study of T cell responses to AZD1222 COVID-19 vaccine. Only in-frame clones appear in the TCRdb table, and some are missing; sequencing was by immunoSEQ multiplex PCR. This repertoire shows approximately 80,000 clones, 80% to 90% found once; its top ten account for about an eighth. As to this clone: The antigen is undetermined.

Study-wide results and caveats: Vaccine-related CD4 TCRs covered spike, predominating at 160-218 and 743-854.

The source is an adult who received the AZD1222 COVID-19 vaccine. Material: peripheral blood, obtained 28 days after the second AZD1222 dose.

CDR3 in DNA: TGTGCTAGTGGTTCCGGACAGTCCTCTGGAAACACCATATATTTT. The encoded protein is CASGSGQSSGNTIYF. The rearrangement links TRBV12-5 to TRBJ1-3, with D possibly matching TRBD1 (6 bases). The CDR3 is made up of 15 amino acids. V lost 4 bases, J lost 0 bases, and 10 bases lay in between. Germline values: CDR1 LGHNT, CDR2 FRNRAP.